The next 11 T cell receptor beta chains were all read from a single sample in a study of CD8 T cells in Susac syndrome. RNA was extracted with the RNeasy kit, and a quantity of roughly 0.5 to 1 ug was reverse transcribed using random hexamers. TCRdb reprocessed the immunoSEQ multiplex PCR reads with MiXCR, giving one entry per CDR3 protein. This repertoire shows about 140,000 distinct CDR3 sequences, around 95% found once; its top ten account for around 0.12%. What was sequenced was CD4+ T cells from PBMCs. The receptor set was obtained from a human donor with multiple sclerosis.

This sequence joins TRBV20-1 and TRBJ2-1, with 11 positions matching TRBD2. There are 15 residues in the CDR3. CDR1 is DFQATT and CDR2 is SNEGSKA in the germline V gene (reference sequence). The V and J ends lost 4 bases and 4 bases, in that order; junction bases with no gene match: 6. CDR3 region: CSAMTSGITYNEQFF. CDR3 nucleotides: TGCAGTGCTATGACTAGCGGGATAACTTACAATGAGCAGTTCTTC.

V and J are TRBV3-1 and TRBJ2-1; 7 nucleotides match TRBD2. V gave up 7 bases and J gave up 4 bases; unmatched junction bases: 4. Germline assignment: CDR1 LGHDT and CDR2 YNNKEL (reference sequence). This CDR3 has 13 residues. Written as DNA, the CDR3 is TGTGCCAGCACCCTCGGGAGGTACAATGAGCAGTTCTTC. Protein sequence: CASTLGRYNEQFF.

The chain recombines TRBV10-3 with TRBJ2-5, with no clear D. CDR3 length equals 14 residues. Germline V lookup: CDR1 ENHRY, CDR2 SYGVKD. V shed 2 bases and J shed 4 bases, with 11 bases lying between them. Written as DNA, the CDR3 is TGTGCCATCAGTGAGCGGTCGGAAGGAGAGACCCAGTACTTC. Its translation: CAISERSEGETQYF.

The chain links TRBV2 to TRBJ2-4; D call uncertain. The CDR3 spans 14 residues. Germline V gene sequence: CDR1 SNHLY, CDR2 FYNNEI. The V and J ends lost 3 bases and 3 bases respectively, with 9 bases between them. The CDR3 nucleotides are TGTGCCAGCAGTGATATGGGTGGCAAAAACATTCAGTACTTC. Translation: CASSDMGGKNIQYF.

J is TRBJ2-6 and V is TRBV3-1; D could derive from TRBD1 or TRBD2 (5 bases each). The germline CDR1 and CDR2 sequences are LGHDT and YNNKEL (reference sequence). The length of the CDR3 is 18 residues. V was shortened by 0 bases and J by 4 bases, with 16 bases between the two germline ends. CDR3 in DNA: TGTGCCAGCAGCCAAGATTGGGGACGGATAGAAGGGGCCAACGTCCTGACTTTC. This sequence encodes CASSQDWGRIEGANVLTF. Using reference TRBV3-1 and TRBJ2-6 for the parts outside the CDR3, the full variable domain is DTAVSQTPKYLVTQMGNDKSIKCEQNLGHDTMYWYKQDSKKFLKIMFSYNNKELIINETVPNRFSPKSPDKAHLNLHINSLELGDSAVYFCASSQDWGRIEGANVLTFGAGSRLTVL.

The genes are TRBV10-2 and TRBJ1-5, with D perhaps matching TRBD1 (6 bases). Trimming removed 6 bases at V and 2 bases at J, with 14 bases between. The V gene's germline CDR1 is WSHSY and CDR2 SAAADI. The CDR3 loop spans 15 amino acids. CDR3 nucleotides: TGCGCCAGCAGGGAAGGGGGAATTGGCAATCAGCCCCAGCATTTT. This codes for CASREGGIGNQPQHF.

V usage is TRBV12-3 or TRBV12-4 and J usage is TRBJ1-1; a possible D gene is TRBD1 (6 bases). The CDR3 is 16 amino acids. Trimming removed 6 bases from V and 1 base from J, with 18 bases in between. CDR3 in amino acids: CASRFGGIGGNTEAFF. The CDR3 nucleotides read TGTGCCAGCAGATTTGGGGGCATTGGGGGGAACACTGAAGCTTTCTTT.

In its sample, this clonotype was seen once. The J gene is TRBJ2-3, the V gene TRBV20-1; a weak D match, TRBD2 (6 bases). Trimming removed 7 bases from V and 3 bases from J, with 17 bases in between. The V gene's germline CDR1 is DFQATT and CDR2 SNEGSKA (reference sequence). This CDR3 region has 14 residues. The CDR3 DNA is TGCAGTGTCCCGGGGCGGGGTACAACAGATACGCAGTATTTT. It is translated as CSVPGRGTTDTQYF.

The chain joins TRBV29-1 to TRBJ1-5, with a possible D match to TRBD1 (6 bases). The CDR3 is 13 residues long. V dropped 8 bases and J dropped 3 bases, with 14 bases sitting between them. Germline loops: CDR1 SQVTM, CDR2 ANQGSEA. The chain's CDR3 is CSSSEGVNQPQHF. The CDR3 nucleotides are TGCAGCTCCTCTGAGGGGGTCAATCAGCCCCAGCATTTT.

The CDR3 spells CASSLGGGWSDTQYF. As DNA, the CDR3 is TGTGCCAGCAGTTTGGGGGGGGGTTGGTCAGATACGCAGTATTTT. The rearrangement uses TRBV12-3 or TRBV12-4 and TRBJ2-3; 7 bases agree with TRBD2. The CDR3 is 15 residues long. V dropped 3 bases and J dropped 4; count of bases not matched to a gene: 7.

This rearrangement joins TRBV11-2 to TRBJ2-5, with TRBD2 identical over 10 bases. Germline V gives CDR1 SGHAT, CDR2 FQNNGV. The junction had 5 bases not matched to a gene; V was cut back by 1 base and J by 3 bases. The CDR3 loop spans 16 amino acids. The CDR3 here is CASSLVRAGGKETQYF. CDR3 in DNA: TGTGCCAGCAGCTTAGTAAGAGCGGGAGGGAAAGAGACCCAGTACTTC.